Sequencing of this T cell receptor (beta chain) was carried out in a study of CD8 T cells in Susac syndrome. The sequenced target, TCR beta, came from blood CD8+ and CD4+ T cells. The controls, all healthy donors, were matched for age and sex. TEMRA cells were FACS-enriched, and CD8+ and CD4+ T cells were isolated negatively. This CDR3 contains 16 residues. Germline CDR1 reads SGHVS; CDR2 reads FNYEAQ. V was cut by 6 bases and J by 2 bases, with 16 bases left in between. An amount of RNA that ranged from roughly 0.5 to 1 ug was reverse transcribed with random hexamers. The CDR3 of TCR beta was amplified by immunoSEQ multiplex PCR across 54 Vbeta and 13 Jbeta. One entry per CDR3 protein results from TCRdb running MiXCR on the immunoSEQ multiplex PCR reads. Seen here are about 47,000 distinct CDR3 sequences, about 92% observed once, and the top ten hold 0.35% to 0.5%.

The gene calls are TRBV7-6 and TRBJ2-2; D might be TRBD2 (5 bases). This clonotype originated in a human donor in good health. Sequenced material: CD8+ T cells from PBMCs. Here the CDR3 DNA reads TGTGCCAGCAGTTCTTCCGGGATCCTCAACACCGGGGAGCTGTTTTTT. It translates to CASSSSGILNTGELFF.